This TCR beta chain was captured by sequencing in a study of blood T cell repertoires in COVID-19. In the study overall: COVID-19 samples collected from the United States, Italy and Spain covered acute and convalescent phases. PBMCs, B-cell-depleted T cells, or T cells were the source of the cDNA or gDNA that made up the material.

Original processing notes: The authors estimated nucleated cell counts from reference gene primer amplification. Libraries were prepared by immunoSEQ multiplex PCR; TCRdb keeps only in-frame clonotypes and omits some of them. V and J calls and clone size follow that table, whereas D and trimming were derived from the DNA. Here the sample spans 95,000 to 120,000 clones, more than 80% being singletons. CDR3 length equals 16 residues. The V gene's germline CDR1 is SGHDT and CDR2 YYEEEE. Trimming at V came to 2 bases and at J to 0 bases, leaving 3 bases not matched to a gene. Those enrolled in Seattle joined during active infection and were followed longitudinally afterward.

The origin of this receptor is an older woman with COVID-19, enrolled during active disease. The material sequenced was peripheral blood. V gene TRBV5-6 combines with J gene TRBJ1-4; 8 bases agree with TRBD1. In DNA form, the CDR3 reads TGTGCCAGCAGCTTTGGGACAGGTACAACTAATGAAAAACTGTTTTTT. Translating gives CASSFGTGTTNEKLFF.